A selection of T cell receptor beta chains follows, all from one sample in a study of regulatory T cells in long-lasting Graves disease. A single record per CDR3 protein comes from TCRdb applying MiXCR to the multiplex PCR reads. The data contain about 440,000 distinct CDR3 sequences, about a sixth of them singletons. The data were also submitted as part of a second study, on T cells in Graves' hyperthyroidism and ophthalmopathy.

Sequences were derived from peripheral blood mononuclear cells (PBMCs), sampled at new diagnosis, from a patient treated with antithyroid drugs. The receptors stem from a woman under 30 with Graves disease. Both conserved end residues are part of each CDR3. Each record gives: CDR3 protein, clone size, D gene, J gene, V gene. A D gene is named only where the DNA matches it firmly. For some rows the clone size is stated as once, few or many, or as a class when expanded; others skip it.

CDR3: CASSYRQGDSPLHF
size: few
D: TRBD1
J: TRBJ1-6
V: TRBV6-5

CDR3: CASRVIEAGEQYF
size: -
D: -
J: -
V: TRBV6-2/TRBV6-3

CDR3: CASSLGTTPQTYGYTF
size: -
D: -
J: TRBJ1-2
V: TRBV7-8

CDR3: CASSALVGGRTNEKLFF
size: -
D: -
J: TRBJ1-4
V: TRBV10-2

CDR3: CSVASGRRWGDTQYF
size: -
D: TRBD2
J: TRBJ2-3
V: TRBV29-1

CDR3: CASSPITGSSYEQYF
size: many
D: -
J: TRBJ2-7
V: TRBV7-9

CDR3: CSASGLYNEQFF
size: many
D: -
J: TRBJ2-1
V: TRBV20-1

CDR3: CASRQGRDTGANVLTF
size: many
D: -
J: TRBJ2-6
V: TRBV6-1

CDR3: CASLRGLSKQETQYF
size: few
D: -
J: TRBJ2-5
V: TRBV5-1

CDR3: CASSYRGLANYGYTF
size: many
D: TRBD1
J: TRBJ1-2
V: TRBV6-5

CDR3: CASSLPQPRNYGYTF
size: many
D: -
J: TRBJ1-2
V: TRBV12-3/TRBV12-4

CDR3: CSARTAGTGGFSPLHF
size: many
D: TRBD1
J: TRBJ1-6
V: TRBV20-1

CDR3: CASRKSQGVRGANVLTF
size: -
D: TRBD1
J: TRBJ2-6
V: TRBV28

CDR3: CASSSKTETSYEQYF
size: many
D: -
J: TRBJ2-7
V: TRBV7-6

CDR3: CASSQDRAGVLEQYF
size: many
D: TRBD2
J: TRBJ2-7
V: TRBV4-2

CDR3: CASSLVAANTEAFF
size: many
D: -
J: TRBJ1-1
V: TRBV5-1

CDR3: CASWGGTVLTYGYTF
size: once
D: -
J: TRBJ1-2
V: TRBV11-2

CDR3: CASRPRAGGFALKNTGELFF
size: many
D: TRBD2
J: TRBJ2-2
V: TRBV28

CDR3: CASSLGTTSYNEQFF
size: -
D: -
J: TRBJ2-1
V: TRBV7-3

CDR3: CSAIGATNEKLFF
size: -
D: -
J: TRBJ1-4
V: TRBV20-1

CDR3: CASSSQGTPQETQYF
size: many
D: -
J: TRBJ2-5
V: TRBV28

CDR3: CASSYGRTDTQYF
size: -
D: -
J: TRBJ2-3
V: TRBV6-2/TRBV6-3

CDR3: CASSSRGYGYTF
size: many
D: -
J: TRBJ1-2
V: TRBV27

CDR3: CASSLRAVERDPGNEQFF
size: few
D: TRBD2
J: TRBJ2-1
V: TRBV5-1

CDR3: CASRQAGSNQPQHF
size: -
D: -
J: TRBJ1-5
V: TRBV27

CDR3: CASSLDSNTGELFF
size: many
D: -
J: TRBJ2-2
V: TRBV5-1

CDR3: CASSLVRRDSYNEQFF
size: many
D: TRBD1
J: TRBJ2-1
V: TRBV28

CDR3: CASSVAEGLGSLAKYNEQFF
size: -
D: TRBD2
J: TRBJ2-1
V: TRBV9

CDR3: CASTLPGLAGGPEFF
size: many
D: TRBD2
J: TRBJ2-1
V: TRBV12-3/TRBV12-4

CDR3: CSVVSGVGASGTDTQYF
size: many
D: -
J: TRBJ2-3
V: TRBV29-1

CDR3: CASSLRFGQNQPQHF
size: many
D: -
J: TRBJ1-5
V: TRBV12-3/TRBV12-4

CDR3: CASRGLAGGSHEQYF
size: -
D: TRBD2
J: TRBJ2-7
V: TRBV5-8

CDR3: CATRGVNTEAFF
size: -
D: -
J: TRBJ1-1
V: TRBV24-1

CDR3: CASSPGPRSYEQYF
size: -
D: -
J: TRBJ2-7
V: TRBV7-9

CDR3: CASSPPVRGRVQPQHF
size: many
D: TRBD1
J: TRBJ1-5
V: TRBV18

CDR3: CASSLVSLNTGELFF
size: few
D: -
J: TRBJ2-2
V: TRBV25-1

CDR3: CASSYFGGGGREQYF
size: many
D: -
J: TRBJ2-7
V: TRBV6-2/TRBV6-3

CDR3: CASSPGLAGGTLYEQYF
size: -
D: TRBD2
J: TRBJ2-7
V: TRBV3-1

CDR3: CSAPNTGTSSYEQYF
size: once
D: TRBD2
J: TRBJ2-7
V: TRBV20-1

CDR3: CASTGTGGGYTF
size: -
D: TRBD1
J: TRBJ1-2
V: TRBV27

CDR3: CSARDPGAYNEQFF
size: -
D: -
J: TRBJ2-1
V: TRBV20-1

CDR3: CASSLEHRGNTQYF
size: many
D: TRBD1
J: TRBJ2-3
V: TRBV11-2

CDR3: CASSYYRGTGELFF
size: -
D: TRBD1
J: TRBJ2-2
V: TRBV6-5

CDR3: CATTPRSYSCEQYF
size: many
D: -
J: TRBJ2-7
V: TRBV15

CDR3: CASSPSVDGQFKETQYF
size: few
D: -
J: TRBJ2-5
V: TRBV13

CDR3: CSADLGPPVSGANVLTF
size: few
D: -
J: TRBJ2-6
V: TRBV20-1

CDR3: CASQGTPQSSSYEQYF
size: many
D: -
J: TRBJ2-7
V: TRBV12-3/TRBV12-4

CDR3: CASSLPGARDYTF
size: many
D: -
J: TRBJ1-2
V: TRBV7-3

CDR3: CASRTGTGVINEQFF
size: -
D: TRBD1
J: TRBJ2-1
V: TRBV6-2/TRBV6-3

CDR3: CSVAGTTNSYEQYF
size: many
D: -
J: TRBJ2-7
V: TRBV29-1

CDR3: CASSQGTNTDTQYF
size: many
D: -
J: TRBJ2-3
V: TRBV3-1

CDR3: CAITGELGNEQFF
size: -
D: -
J: TRBJ2-1
V: TRBV10-3

CDR3: CASTPVAAESVGTQYF
size: many
D: -
J: TRBJ2-5
V: TRBV5-5

CDR3: CATSDGGTGGQETQYF
size: -
D: -
J: TRBJ2-5
V: TRBV24-1